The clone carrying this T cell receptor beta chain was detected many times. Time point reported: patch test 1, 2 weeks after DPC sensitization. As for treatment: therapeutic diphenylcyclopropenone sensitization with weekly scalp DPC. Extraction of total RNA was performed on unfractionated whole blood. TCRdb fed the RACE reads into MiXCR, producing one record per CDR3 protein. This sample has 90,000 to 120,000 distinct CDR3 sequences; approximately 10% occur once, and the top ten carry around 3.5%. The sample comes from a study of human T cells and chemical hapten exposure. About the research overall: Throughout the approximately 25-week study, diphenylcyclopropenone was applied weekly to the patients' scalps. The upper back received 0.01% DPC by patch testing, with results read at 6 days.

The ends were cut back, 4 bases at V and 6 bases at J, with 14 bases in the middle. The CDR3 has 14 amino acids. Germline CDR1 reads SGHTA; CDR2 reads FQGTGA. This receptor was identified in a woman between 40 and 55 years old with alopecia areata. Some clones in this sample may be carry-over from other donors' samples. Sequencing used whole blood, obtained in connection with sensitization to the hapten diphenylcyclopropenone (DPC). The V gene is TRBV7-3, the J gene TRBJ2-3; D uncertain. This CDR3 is CASSSTATGDTQYF. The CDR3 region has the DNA TGTGCCAGCAGCTCGACGGCCACCGGGGATACGCAGTATTTT.